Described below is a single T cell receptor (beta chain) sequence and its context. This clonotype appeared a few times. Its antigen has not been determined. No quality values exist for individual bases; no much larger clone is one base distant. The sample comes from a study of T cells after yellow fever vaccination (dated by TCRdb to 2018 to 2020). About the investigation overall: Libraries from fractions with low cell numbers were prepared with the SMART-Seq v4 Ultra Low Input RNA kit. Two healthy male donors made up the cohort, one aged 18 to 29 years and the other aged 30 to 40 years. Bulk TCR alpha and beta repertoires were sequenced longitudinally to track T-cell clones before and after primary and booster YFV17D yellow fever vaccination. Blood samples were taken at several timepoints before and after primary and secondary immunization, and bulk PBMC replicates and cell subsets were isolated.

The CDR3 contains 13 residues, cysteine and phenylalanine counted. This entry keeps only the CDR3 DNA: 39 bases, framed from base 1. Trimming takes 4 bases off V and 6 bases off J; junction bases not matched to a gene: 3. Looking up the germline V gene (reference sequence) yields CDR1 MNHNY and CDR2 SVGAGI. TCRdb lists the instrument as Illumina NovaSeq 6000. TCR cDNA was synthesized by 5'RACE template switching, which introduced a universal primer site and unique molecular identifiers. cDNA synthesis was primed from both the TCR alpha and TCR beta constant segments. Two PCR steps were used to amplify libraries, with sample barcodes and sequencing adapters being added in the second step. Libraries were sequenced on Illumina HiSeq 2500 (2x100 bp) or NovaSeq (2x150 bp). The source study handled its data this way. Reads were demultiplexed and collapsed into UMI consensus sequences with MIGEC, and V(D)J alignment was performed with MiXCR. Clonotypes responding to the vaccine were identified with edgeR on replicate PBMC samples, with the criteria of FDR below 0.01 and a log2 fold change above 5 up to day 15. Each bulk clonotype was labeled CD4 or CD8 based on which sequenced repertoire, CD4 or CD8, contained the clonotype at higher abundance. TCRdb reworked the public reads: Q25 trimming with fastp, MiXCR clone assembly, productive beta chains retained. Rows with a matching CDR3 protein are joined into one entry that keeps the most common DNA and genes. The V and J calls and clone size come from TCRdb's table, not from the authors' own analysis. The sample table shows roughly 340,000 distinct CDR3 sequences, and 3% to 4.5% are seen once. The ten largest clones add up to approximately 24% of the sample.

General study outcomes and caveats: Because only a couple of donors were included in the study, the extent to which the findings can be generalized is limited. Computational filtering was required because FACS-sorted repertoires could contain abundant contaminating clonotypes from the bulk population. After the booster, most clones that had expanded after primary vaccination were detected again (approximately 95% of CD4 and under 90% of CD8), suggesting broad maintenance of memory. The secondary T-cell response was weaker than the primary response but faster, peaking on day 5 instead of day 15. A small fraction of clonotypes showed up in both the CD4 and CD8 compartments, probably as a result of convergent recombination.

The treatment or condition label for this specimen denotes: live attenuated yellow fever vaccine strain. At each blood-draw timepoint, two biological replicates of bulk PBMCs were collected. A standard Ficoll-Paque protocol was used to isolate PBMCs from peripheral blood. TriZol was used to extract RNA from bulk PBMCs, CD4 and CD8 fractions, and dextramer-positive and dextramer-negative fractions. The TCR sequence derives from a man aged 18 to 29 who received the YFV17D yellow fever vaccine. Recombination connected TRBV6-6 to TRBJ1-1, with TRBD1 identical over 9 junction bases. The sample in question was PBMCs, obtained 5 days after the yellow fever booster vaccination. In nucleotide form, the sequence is TGTGCCAGCAGTTCCGGGACAGGGCCTGAAGCTTTCTTT. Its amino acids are CASSSGTGPEAFF.